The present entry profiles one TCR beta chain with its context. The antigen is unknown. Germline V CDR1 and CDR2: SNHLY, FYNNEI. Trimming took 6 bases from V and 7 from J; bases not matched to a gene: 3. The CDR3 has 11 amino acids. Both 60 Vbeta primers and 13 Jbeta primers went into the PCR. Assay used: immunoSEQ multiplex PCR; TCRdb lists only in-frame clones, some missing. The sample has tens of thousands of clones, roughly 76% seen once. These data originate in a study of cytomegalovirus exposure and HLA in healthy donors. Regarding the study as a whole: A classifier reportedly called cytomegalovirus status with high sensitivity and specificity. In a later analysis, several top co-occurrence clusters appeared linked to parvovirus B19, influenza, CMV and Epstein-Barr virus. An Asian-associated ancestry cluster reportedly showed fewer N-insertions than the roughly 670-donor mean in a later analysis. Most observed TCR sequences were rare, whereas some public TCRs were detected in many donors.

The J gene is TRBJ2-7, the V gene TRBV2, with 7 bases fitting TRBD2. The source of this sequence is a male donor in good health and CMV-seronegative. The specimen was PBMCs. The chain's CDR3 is CASRKAGEQYF. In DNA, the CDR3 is TGTGCCAGCAGGAAAGCGGGGGAGCAGTACTTC.